Given below is one T cell receptor (beta chain) in context. The record originates from a study of blood T cell repertoires in COVID-19. Study as a whole: Acute and convalescent COVID-19 specimens originated in the United States, Italy and Spain.

V was clipped by 2 bases and J by 9 bases; unmatched bases: 4. This CDR3 region has 13 residues. Germline V gene lookup returns CDR1 MNHEY and CDR2 SVGEGT. Original methodology: Estimation of nucleated cell counts was performed using reference gene primer amplification. Assay used: immunoSEQ multiplex PCR; TCRdb lists only in-frame clones, some missing. The V and J calls and clone size are taken from that table; D and trimming were inferred from the DNA. The sample has 160,000 or so clones, roughly 82% seen once. Cohort assignment relied on participant-reported clinical history. What the recovered Cohort 3 donors had was two negative PCRs, clearance, or symptom resolution.

The chain couples TRBV6-2 or TRBV6-3 to TRBJ2-1; TRBD2 aligns across 7 bases. The sample was PBMCs or T cells enriched from blood (not recorded which). The sequence came from a man aged 50 to 59 who had recovered from COVID-19. This CDR3 reads CASSYAGVGEQFF. DNA for the CDR3: TGTGCCAGCAGTTACGCGGGGGTTGGTGAGCAGTTCTTC.